The rows below give T cell receptor beta chains drawn from one sample of a study of blood T cell repertoires in COVID-19. Profiled with immunoSEQ multiplex PCR; TCRdb holds only in-frame clones, not every one. The table records 200,000 to 250,000 clones, around 86% of them present only once. Sequencing was carried out using peripheral blood. These receptors all stem from a woman between 65 and 79 years old with COVID-19, enrolled during active disease. Both conserved end residues are part of each CDR3. A D gene is named only where the DNA matches it firmly. A clone size is listed for some rows: how often the clone was seen (once, few, many), or a class if it is expanded.

clone_size | j_call | d_call | v_call | cdr3_aa | cdr3_nt
- | TRBJ2-5 | - | TRBV7-8 | CASSSAPGVTQYF | TGTGCCAGCAGCTCTGCCCCGGGAGTGACCCAGTACTTC
- | TRBJ2-5 | - | TRBV7-2 | CASRPLGGKETQYF | TGTGCCAGCAGACCCCTAGGCGGAAAAGAGACCCAGTACTTC
- | TRBJ1-1 | TRBD1 | TRBV27 | CASSLVTGGARTEAFF | TGTGCCAGCAGTTTAGTCACAGGGGGCGCGAGGACTGAAGCTTTCTTT
few | TRBJ2-3 | TRBD2 | TRBV5-6 | CASSLPGGRKEDTQYF | TGTGCCAGCAGCTTGCCGGGGGGGAGGAAGGAAGATACGCAGTATTTT
- | TRBJ2-5 | TRBD1 | TRBV28 | CASSLGQARLETQYF | TGTGCCAGCAGCCTCGGACAGGCGCGGTTGGAGACCCAGTACTTC
- | TRBJ2-5 | - | TRBV29-1 | CSVERRPEETQYF | TGCAGCGTTGAACGGAGGCCTGAAGAGACCCAGTACTTC
- | TRBJ2-7 | - | TRBV4-1 | CASSQGIRLYEQYF | TGCGCCAGCAGCCAAGGGATCAGGCTCTACGAGCAGTACTTC
- | TRBJ1-1 | - | TRBV30 | CAWSSYTEAFF | TGTGCCTGGAGTTCGTACACTGAAGCTTTCTTT
- | TRBJ2-7 | - | TRBV10-3 | CAISVAQAYEQYF | TGTGCCATCAGTGTGGCTCAGGCCTACGAGCAGTACTTC
few | TRBJ2-7 | TRBD2 | TRBV28 | CASTPSGATYEQYF | TGTGCCAGCACCCCAAGCGGGGCGACCTACGAGCAGTACTTC
- | TRBJ2-4 | - | TRBV24-1 | CATSAIKGTRQYF | TGTGCCACCAGCGCAATAAAGGGGACAAGGCAGTACTTC
- | TRBJ2-3 | - | TRBV6-2/TRBV6-3 | CASSHALTRLLVLTQYF | TGTGCCAGCAGCCACGCTCTTACTAGACTCCTTGTCCTGACGCAGTATTTT
- | TRBJ2-3 | TRBD2 | TRBV2 | CASTTSGSSDTQYF | TGTGCCAGCACGACTAGCGGGAGCTCGGATACGCAGTATTTT
- | TRBJ2-1 | TRBD2 | TRBV19 | CASTLLAGPSYNEQFF | TGTGCCAGTACCCTACTAGCGGGACCGTCCTACAATGAGCAGTTCTTC
- | TRBJ1-1 | - | TRBV9 | CASSASTGQGTEAFF | TGTGCCAGCAGCGCATCGACAGGCCAGGGCACTGAAGCTTTCTTT
- | TRBJ1-1 | - | TRBV7-2 | CASSPAGGPNTEAFF | TGTGCCAGCAGCCCCGCGGGGGGCCCGAACACTGAAGCTTTCTTT
few | TRBJ1-2 | TRBD1 | TRBV29-1 | CSVEVTGIYGYTF | TGCAGCGTTGAAGTGACAGGGATTTATGGCTACACCTTC
- | TRBJ2-4 | TRBD2 | TRBV24-1 | CATSGGTSEGIQYF | TGTGCCACCAGTGGTGGGACTAGCGAGGGCATTCAGTACTTC
- | TRBJ1-5 | - | TRBV28 | CASSSGGSNQPQHF | TGTGCCAGCAGTTCGGGGGGTAGCAATCAGCCCCAGCATTTT
once | TRBJ1-2 | - | TRBV11-3 | CASSSRRATGNYGYTF | TGTGCCAGCAGCTCCCGCAGGGCCACTGGTAACTATGGCTACACCTTC
- | TRBJ2-1 | TRBD2 | TRBV11-1 | CASSLGGLAGAGEQFF | TGTGCCAGCAGCCTGGGGGGACTAGCGGGGGCCGGTGAGCAGTTCTTC
- | TRBJ1-6 | TRBD1 | TRBV27 | CASSLNGVWADRVSPLHF | TGTGCCAGCAGTTTGAATGGGGTTTGGGCTGACAGGGTTTCACCCCTCCACTTT
- | TRBJ1-2 | TRBD1 | TRBV6-5 | CASSYSDSRGQNGYTF | TGTGCCAGCAGTTACTCAGACTCCAGGGGGCAGAATGGCTACACCTTC
- | TRBJ1-4 | TRBD1 | TRBV2 | CASSERGRGQGEKLFF | TGTGCCAGCAGTGAAAGGGGCAGGGGGCAGGGTGAAAAACTGTTTTTT
- | TRBJ2-2 | TRBD1 | TRBV7-2 | CASSHRDRRNTGELFF | TGTGCCAGCAGCCACCGGGACAGGAGGAACACCGGGGAGCTGTTTTTT
- | TRBJ1-5 | - | TRBV7-2 | CASSLVGQLNQPQHF | TGTGCCAGCAGCTTAGTTGGGCAGCTCAATCAGCCCCAGCATTTT
- | TRBJ1-6 | - | TRBV9 | CASSGAGNSPLHF | TGTGCCAGCAGCGGGGCAGGGAATTCACCCCTCCACTTT
- | TRBJ2-3 | - | TRBV6-5 | CASVVWLTSTDTQYF | TGTGCCAGCGTGGTGTGGCTCACCAGCACAGATACGCAGTATTTT
- | TRBJ2-7 | - | TRBV7-8 | CASSLARSYEQYF | TGTGCCAGCAGCTTAGCGCGATCGTACGAGCAGTACTTC
- | TRBJ2-3 | TRBD1 | TRBV5-4 | CASSPTGFRIRTDTQYF | TGTGCCAGCAGTCCGACAGGGTTTAGGATACGCACAGATACGCAGTATTTT
- | TRBJ1-2 | TRBD1 | TRBV11-2 | CASSPDREYGYTF | TGTGCCAGCAGCCCCGACAGGGAGTATGGCTACACCTTC
few | TRBJ2-7 | TRBD2 | TRBV5-1 | CASSPWTSGSYEQYF | TGCGCCAGCAGCCCGTGGACTAGCGGCTCCTACGAGCAGTACTTC
- | TRBJ1-1 | - | TRBV7-9 | CASSLALGEAFF | TGTGCCAGCAGCTTAGCGCTAGGCGAAGCTTTCTTT
- | TRBJ2-1 | TRBD1 | TRBV10-3 | CAISESRQGAVGHNEQFF | TGTGCCATCAGTGAGTCGAGACAGGGCGCGGTGGGGCACAATGAGCAGTTCTTC
- | TRBJ2-1 | TRBD2 | TRBV5-1 | CASSLGSGLVDNQFF | TGCGCCAGCAGCTTGGGTAGCGGGTTAGTGGATAACCAGTTCTTC
once | TRBJ1-1 | - | TRBV16 | CASSQFGEKNTEAFF | TGTGCCAGCAGCCAATTCGGTGAAAAGAACACTGAAGCTTTCTTT
- | TRBJ2-5 | TRBD2 | TRBV6-8 | CASRRASGNKETQYF | TGTGCCAGCCGTCGCGCTAGCGGGAATAAAGAGACCCAGTACTTC
- | TRBJ2-7 | - | TRBV7-2 | CASSLGQVYEQYF | TGTGCCAGCAGCTTAGGGCAGGTCTACGAGCAGTACTTC
- | TRBJ2-3 | TRBD1 | TRBV28 | CASSFRGQGAFPDTQYF | TGTGCCAGCAGTTTCAGGGGACAGGGGGCTTTTCCAGATACGCAGTATTTT
- | TRBJ2-3 | - | TRBV3-1/TRBV3-2 | CASSQRGGDTQYF | TGTGCCAGCAGCCAGAGGGGGGGAGATACGCAGTATTTT
few | TRBJ2-1 | - | TRBV28 | CASSPTSTGEQFF | TGTGCCAGCAGCCCGACTAGTACGGGTGAGCAGTTCTTC
once | TRBJ2-1 | - | TRBV21-1 | CASSKIAAEPYNEQFF | TGTGCCAGCAGCAAAATTGCGGCGGAGCCCTACAATGAGCAGTTCTTC
- | TRBJ2-3 | TRBD2 | TRBV18 | CASSPTPPGTRILNTQYF | TGTGCCAGCTCACCGACCCCCCCTGGGACTAGAATCCTTAATACGCAGTATTTT
- | TRBJ1-6 | - | TRBV28 | CASIRGRGWSPLHF | TGTGCCAGTATTCGGGGTCGGGGGTGGTCACCCCTCCACTTT
- | TRBJ1-2 | - | TRBV5-6 | CASSLKGEGYGYTF | TGTGCCAGCAGCTTAAAAGGGGAGGGCTATGGCTACACCTTC
few | TRBJ1-2 | - | TRBV27 | CASRLGTWTVPTDLYGYTF | TGTGCCAGCAGGTTAGGCACTTGGACTGTCCCTACAGACCTATATGGCTACACCTTC
- | TRBJ2-1 | TRBD1 | TRBV2 | CASGRTGYNEQFF | TGTGCCAGCGGACGGACAGGTTACAATGAGCAGTTCTTC
- | TRBJ2-1 | - | TRBV2 | CASSVSNEQFF | TGTGCCAGCAGTGTGTCGAATGAGCAGTTCTTC
once | TRBJ2-7 | - | TRBV18 | CASSTNPLPYEQYF | TGTGCCAGCTCAACAAACCCCCTCCCCTACGAGCAGTACTTC
few | TRBJ2-1 | TRBD2 | TRBV29-1 | CSVKGLPRGEQFF | TGCAGCGTTAAGGGACTACCCCGGGGGGAGCAGTTCTTC
- | TRBJ1-5 | - | TRBV7-2 | CASSLGQGNQPQHF | TGTGCCAGCAGCTTAGGGCAGGGAAACCAGCCCCAGCATTTT